This T cell receptor (beta chain) is from a study of OX40 agonist ivuxolimab in advanced cancers. Whole-study context: The group had a mean age of around 60 years, ranged from about 23 to 85, and was roughly 80% male. Eligibility rules accepted prior anti-PD-1, anti-PD-L1 or anti-CTLA-4 therapy, and 35% to 45% had some. Whole-study findings and limits: There were also nonresponders showing low normalized T-cell clonal expansion.

The V and J ends lost 4 bases and 5 bases, in that order; junction bases with no gene match: 8. The CDR3 runs to 15 residues. Germline CDR1 reads SGDLS; CDR2 reads YYNGEE. Sequencing was performed with immunoSEQ multiplex PCR; in TCRdb, only in-frame clones are kept and a portion is missing. Of 55,000 to 95,000 clones in the sample, 80% to 90% are singletons; the top ten hold roughly 3%. Comments on this clone: What it binds is unknown.

Material: CD4+ or CD8+ T cells sorted from blood, obtained in a trial of the OX40 agonist ivuxolimab. The origin of this receptor is an adult with an advanced solid tumor such as melanoma, head and neck, liver or kidney cancer. The V and J genes are TRBV9 and TRBJ1-1, with 10 bases matching TRBD1. The CDR3 DNA sequence: TGTGCCAGCAGCACACGGACAGGGGGAGTGACTGAAGCTTTCTTT. Translation gives CASSTRTGGVTEAFF.